The 22 T cell receptor beta chains reported below all come from one sample, sequenced in a study of shared clonotypes between healthy human individuals. Positively selected for CCR7, the CD45RO-negative cells used as naive CD8 cells excluded terminally differentiated effector memory CD45RA+ cells. The repertoire was sequenced with immunoSEQ multiplex PCR; TCRdb's copy has only in-frame clones and lacks some. This table has 2 million to 2.5 million clones, about 93% appearing once. The sequenced sample consisted of naive CD8+ T cells from PBMCs. These receptors all stem from a man aged 18 to 30 in good health. Some clones in this sample may be carry-over from other donors' samples.

This clone was observed a handful of times. The chain is built from TRBV9 and TRBJ1-4; TRBD1 is a possible D gene (6 bases). Trimming removed 1 base from V and 9 bases from J, with 10 bases in between. CDR1 is SGDLS, CDR2 YYNGEE, per germline. The CDR3 runs to 13 residues. The CDR3 loop reads CASSVSQGKKLFF. The CDR3 bases are TGTGCCAGCAGCGTAAGTCAGGGGAAAAAACTGTTTTTT.

The chain carries TRBV5-1 and TRBJ2-1, with 12 bases aligning to TRBD2. The CDR3 runs to 20 residues. Trimming took 0 bases from V and 6 from J; bases not matched to a gene: 16. In germline, CDR1 is SGHRS, CDR2 YFSETQ. CDR3 region: CASSLEESRTLAGGSNEQFF. CDR3 nucleotides: TGCGCCAGCAGCTTGGAGGAGTCGCGCACACTAGCGGGAGGATCCAATGAGCAGTTCTTC.

The V and J genes are TRBV29-1 and TRBJ2-7; D is unresolved. Germline V lookup: CDR1 SQVTM, CDR2 ANQGSEA. The CDR3 sequence is 11 residues long. V was pared by 6 bases and J by 1 base, with 7 bases between. CDR3 sequence reads: CSVAISYEQYF. For the CDR3, the DNA is TGCAGCGTGGCCATTTCCTACGAGCAGTACTTC.

The chain recombines TRBV9 with TRBJ2-7, with 8 bases fitting TRBD1. The length of the CDR3 is 15 residues. Looked up from germline, CDR1 is SGDLS and CDR2 is YYNGEE. V lost 0 bases, J lost 5 bases, and 7 bases stayed unmatched. CDR3 bases: TGTGCCAGCAGCGTAGTCGGCAGGGGGCACGACGAGCAGTACTTC. Protein: CASSVVGRGHDEQYF.

The genes are TRBV7-8 and TRBJ2-7, with 8 bases fitting TRBD1. The V and J ends lost 5 bases and 4 bases, in that order; junction bases with no gene match: 7. This CDR3 contains 14 residues. Germline-derived CDR1 and CDR2 are SGHVS and FQNEAQ. In nucleotides, the CDR3 is TGTGCCAGCAGCCCCTGGACAGGGATGTACGAGCAGTACTTC. It codes for CASSPWTGMYEQYF.

The chain has TRBV28 and TRBJ1-1; 7 bases match TRBD1. The V gene's germline CDR1 is MDHEN and CDR2 SYDVKM. The ends lost 7 bases at V and 1 base at J; junction bases unmatched: 15. The CDR3 consists of 17 residues. Written as DNA, the CDR3 is TGTGCCAGCATGAGACAGGGCGAGACTTCCTGGAACACTGAAGCTTTCTTT. Translation: CASMRQGETSWNTEAFF.

The CDR3 sequence: CASSSRYSYEQYF. For the CDR3, the DNA is TGTGCCAGCAGTTCCCGATACTCCTACGAGCAGTACTTC. V and J are TRBV27 and TRBJ2-7; D unclear. V was pared by 4 bases and J by 0 bases, with 7 bases between. Germline-derived CDR1 and CDR2 are MNHEY and SMNVEV (reference sequence). The CDR3 loop spans 13 amino acids.

This clone was recorded a few times. In the same sample, other DNA sequences code for this CDR3. The chain joins TRBV13 to TRBJ2-7, with D perhaps matching TRBD2 (6 bases). The CDR3 runs 14 residues. CDR1 is PRHDT, CDR2 FYEKMQ, per germline (reference sequence). Trimming shortened V by 0 bases and J by 2 bases, and 8 bases separated the two germline ends. The CDR3 DNA is TGTGCCAGCAGCTTAGGCCGGGGGACCTACGAGCAGTACTTC. It specifies CASSLGRGTYEQYF.

This clone was found once. The chain is built from TRBV11-2 and TRBJ1-5; D remains unclear. This CDR3 spans 15 amino acids. Per germline, CDR1 SGHAT and CDR2 FQNNGV. V dropped 5 bases and J dropped 0 bases, with 11 bases sitting between them. The chain's CDR3 is CASSPTLNSNQPQHF. For the CDR3, the DNA is TGTGCCAGCAGCCCGACACTTAATAGCAATCAGCCCCAGCATTTT.

The CDR3: CASSYRVGQVGEQYF. CDR3 DNA sequence: TGTGCCAGCAGTTATCGGGTGGGGCAGGTTGGCGAGCAGTACTTC. The chain uses TRBV27 and TRBJ2-5; D possibly corresponds to TRBD1 (5 bases). The tail of the sequence fits TRBJ2-7 better, so the J call may be wrong. This CDR3 is 15 amino acids long. In germline, CDR1 is MNHEY, CDR2 SMNVEV (reference sequence).

The chain employs TRBV7-2 and TRBJ1-2; no clear D. This CDR3 is 14 amino acids long. CDR1 is SGHTA and CDR2 is FQGNSA in the germline V gene. Trimming removed 3 bases from V and 3 bases from J, with 11 bases in between. CDR3 coding DNA: TGTGCCAGCAGCTTCAAAACGCCGTACTATGGCTACACCTTC. Encoded protein: CASSFKTPYYGYTF.

CDR3: CATSRDWGTYEQYF. The CDR3 bases are TGTGCCACCAGCAGAGATTGGGGGACCTACGAGCAGTACTTC. V and J are TRBV15 and TRBJ2-7, with D tentatively TRBD1 or TRBD2 (5 bases each). Deletions cut 0 bases from V and 2 bases from J, with 8 bases between. CDR1 is LNHNV and CDR2 is YYDKDF in the germline V gene (reference sequence). The CDR3 consists of 14 residues.

For this clone: The sample contains more than one DNA sequence encoding this CDR3. The V and J genes are TRBV28 and TRBJ2-1, with 8 bases that match TRBD2. The CDR3 is made up of 14 amino acids. V shed 3 bases, J shed 3 bases, and the junction held 1 base outside the gene matches. Germline CDR1 is MDHEN and CDR2 is SYDVKM. The CDR3 sequence is CASSLSGSYNEQFF. As DNA, the CDR3 is TGTGCCAGCAGTTTGAGCGGGAGCTACAATGAGCAGTTCTTC.

The chain couples TRBV14 to TRBJ2-7, with TRBD2 matching over 8 bases. The length of the CDR3 is 14 residues. Trimming at V came to 4 bases and at J to 7 bases, leaving 9 bases not matched to a gene. Germline CDR1 SGHDN, CDR2 FVKESK. The CDR3 region has the DNA TGTGCCAGCAGCCCCCGGACTAGCTCGCAGGAGCAGTACTTC. Its protein is CASSPRTSSQEQYF.

The chain carries TRBV19 and TRBJ1-2, with 9 bases fitting TRBD1. Trimming at V came to 8 bases and at J to 9 bases, leaving 4 bases not matched to a gene. The CDR3 contains 11 residues. The V gene's germline CDR1 is LNHDA and CDR2 SQIVND (reference sequence). CDR3 region: CASGTGPRYTF. Written as DNA, the CDR3 is TGTGCCAGTGGGACAGGGCCACGCTACACCTTC.

This chain links TRBV2 with TRBJ1-2; possible D gene TRBD1, 5 bases. Per germline, CDR1 SNHLY and CDR2 FYNNEI. V was trimmed by 8 bases and J by 4 bases, leaving 14 bases between them. The CDR3 length is 13 residues. Here the CDR3 DNA reads TGTGCCAGCCGGGACGGAAGACTCTATGGCTACACCTTC. It translates to CASRDGRLYGYTF.

The count of this clone is one. The rearrangement uses TRBV5-1 and TRBJ1-1; tentative D call: TRBD1 (5 bases). There are 14 residues in the CDR3. The germline gives CDR1 SGHRS, CDR2 YFSETQ. Trimming pared 0 bases from V and 7 bases from J, leaving 13 bases between. The CDR3 nucleotides are TGCGCCAGCAGCTTGGCCGACAGCCAAGTTGAAGCTTTCTTT. Protein product: CASSLADSQVEAFF.

This sequence joins TRBV11-2 and TRBJ1-4, with no clear D. In germline, CDR1 is SGHAT, CDR2 FQNNGV. V was clipped by 4 bases and J by 3 bases, with 18 bases between them. This CDR3 is built from 17 residues. This CDR3 is CASSSWDAPQANEKLFF. DNA for the CDR3: TGTGCCAGCAGCTCCTGGGATGCGCCGCAGGCTAATGAAAAACTGTTTTTT.

The CDR3 spells CASSPEGPGLYGYTF. The CDR3 nucleotides read TGTGCCAGCAGTCCCGAAGGGCCCGGGCTCTATGGCTACACCTTC. This chain joins TRBV27 and TRBJ1-2; the D is unclear. With 5 bases removed from V and 4 bases from J, the gap between germline ends came to 17 bases. In germline, CDR1 is MNHEY, CDR2 SMNVEV (reference sequence). This CDR3 comprises 15 residues.

This clone was seen once. The gene calls are TRBV5-1 and TRBJ2-7; 8 bases are a match to TRBD2. Per the germline V gene, CDR1 is SGHRS and CDR2 is YFSETQ. The CDR3 covers 14 residues. Unmatched junction bases numbered 3, after V lost 4 bases and J lost 0 bases. This CDR3 is CASSPSGFSYEQYF. For the CDR3, the DNA is TGCGCCAGCAGCCCTAGCGGGTTCTCCTACGAGCAGTACTTC.

V gene TRBV6-5 combines with J gene TRBJ2-2; D might be TRBD1 (5 bases). The CDR3 extends over 14 amino acids. Germline CDR1 is MNHEY and CDR2 is SVGAGI. V was shortened by 2 bases and J by 1 base, with 5 bases between the two germline ends. For the CDR3, the DNA is TGTGCCAGCAGTTACCAGGGGAACACCGGGGAGCTGTTTTTT. Translation gives CASSYQGNTGELFF.

Concerning this clone: This same CDR3 is encoded by further DNA sequences in the sample. The chain uses TRBV9 and TRBJ2-7, with 8 bases matching TRBD2. CDR3 size: 15 residues. Germline V lookup: CDR1 SGDLS, CDR2 YYNGEE. Trimming cost V 0 bases and J 0 bases; bases outside gene matches: 2. The CDR3 sequence is CASSVGTSGSYEQYF. CDR3 nucleotide sequence: TGTGCCAGCAGCGTAGGTACTAGCGGCTCCTACGAGCAGTACTTC.